This record concerns one T cell receptor beta chain sequence. The data stem from a study of blood T cell repertoires in COVID-19. There are 12 residues in the CDR3. Trimming took off 3 bases at V and 6 bases at J, with 9 bases between the two ends. Method: immunoSEQ multiplex PCR; TCRdb's copy keeps in-frame clones and lacks some. The sample lists about 270,000 clones; around 85% were seen once. Sequenced material: peripheral blood. This chain connects TRBV12-3 or TRBV12-4 to TRBJ2-7; a possible D gene is TRBD1 (6 bases). This TCR was sampled from a human donor with COVID-19, enrolled during active disease. The donor label of this sample is uncertain. The CDR3 loop is CASSLQGIEQYF. The CDR3 DNA reads as TGTGCCAGCAGTTTGCAGGGGATCGAGCAGTACTTC.